Reported below is one T cell receptor beta chain. Its antigen is not identified. The sample originates from a study of monozygotic twins with cystic fibrosis. Study overall: Approximately 2.8 micrograms of fragmented DNA underwent approximately 15 PCR cycles for library preparation. Study outcomes and limitations: In 13 of 16 pairs, V gene usage was closest to the co-twin's. Median Simpson clonality of about 0.01 suggested naive T cells predominated. No link emerged between shared CDR3 counts and age, concordance or severity.

Some clones are missing from TCRdb's copy, which holds only in-frame ones; the method was immunoSEQ multiplex PCR. The sample lists 30,000 to 35,000 clones; roughly nine tenths were seen once. V dropped 3 bases and J dropped 2; count of bases not matched to a gene: 5. From germline, CDR1 is PRHDT and CDR2 FYEKMQ (reference sequence). The CDR3 length is 15 residues. The receptor comes from a girl aged 2 to 10 with cystic fibrosis. The specimen sequenced was blood. This sequence joins TRBV13 and TRBJ2-7, with TRBD1 identical over 9 bases. The CDR3 region is CASSFGQGIPYEQYF. The CDR3 nucleotides read TGTGCCAGCAGCTTCGGACAGGGGATCCCCTACGAGCAGTACTTC. The full variable domain, in which reference TRBV13 and TRBJ2-7 provide the parts outside the CDR3, is AAGVIQSPRHLIKEKRETATLKCYPIPRHDTVYWYQQGPGQDPQFLISFYEKMQSDKGSIPDRFSAQQFSDYHSELNMSSLELGDSALYFCASSFGQGIPYEQYFGPGTRLTVT.